One sample yielded the 22 T cell receptor beta chains listed below, sequenced in a study of radiotherapy plus CTLA-4 blockade in lung cancer. Clones were sequenced by immunoSEQ multiplex PCR, and TCRdb holds only the in-frame ones, with some missing. The sample has just under 60,000 clones, 77% seen once. Sequenced here: peripheral blood, sampled from a patient treated with radiotherapy plus ipilimumab. These receptors all stem from a human donor with non-small cell lung cancer who had a partial response to radiotherapy plus ipilimumab.

Comments on this clone: The junction shows a germline mismatch at one end, possibly a read error. CDR3 nucleotides: TGTGCCGGCAGCCTACGACAGGAGCCTGAAAAACTGTTTTTT. Amino acid sequence: CAGSLRQEPEKLFF. The V and J genes are TRBV7-8 and TRBJ1-4, with D possibly matching TRBD1 (6 bases). The V gene's germline CDR1 is SGHVS and CDR2 FQNEAQ. The CDR3 is 14 residues long.

The chain joins TRBV7-3 to TRBJ1-6; D gene unclear. The CDR3 is 16 amino acids. CDR1 is SGHTA, CDR2 FQGTGA, per germline. V lost 2 bases and J lost 7, with 15 bases in between. In nucleotides, the CDR3 is TGTGCCAGCAGCTTACGGGGTGGCACGGGGAATTCACCCCTCCACTTT. Protein sequence: CASSLRGGTGNSPLHF.

The chain uses TRBV11-2 and TRBJ2-7; D unclear. The germline V gene encodes CDR1 SGHAT and CDR2 FQNNGV. This CDR3 contains 13 residues. Trimming left V 4 bases short and J 2 bases short, with 9 bases between. For the CDR3, the DNA is TGTGCCAGCAGCTCCGTCGACACCTACGAGCAGTACTTC. Translated, it gives CASSSVDTYEQYF.

The chain combines TRBV2 with TRBJ1-6; 10 bases fit TRBD1. The ends lost 9 bases at V and 6 bases at J; junction bases unmatched: 5. CDR3 length: 14 amino acids. CDR1 is SNHLY, CDR2 FYNNEI, per germline. The CDR3 DNA reads TGTGCCAGTAACCGGGACAGGGGTAATTCACCCCTCCACTTT. This encodes CASNRDRGNSPLHF.

The chain joins TRBV5-1 to TRBJ2-6; D unresolved. Germline CDR1 SGHRS, CDR2 YFSETQ. The CDR3 runs 15 residues. V shed 4 bases and J shed 0 bases, with 8 bases lying between them. For the CDR3, the DNA is TGCGCCAGCAGCGGGTCGGGCTCTGGGGCCAACGTCCTGACTTTC. Translating it yields CASSGSGSGANVLTF.

In its sample, this clone was seen a few times. V gene TRBV11-2 combines with J gene TRBJ2-4; 9 nucleotides align to TRBD2. The CDR3 spans 16 residues. CDR1 SGHAT and CDR2 FQNNGV come from the germline V gene. Trimming removed 0 bases from V and 8 bases from J; junction bases left unmatched: 8. The CDR3 protein is CASSLEGGGGWDIQYF. The CDR3 DNA sequence: TGTGCCAGCAGCTTAGAGGGCGGGGGGGGCTGGGACATTCAGTACTTC.

This clone was seen a few times. This chain connects TRBV6-1 to TRBJ1-5; D is unresolved. The CDR3 extends over 16 amino acids. The V and J ends lost 2 bases and 0 bases respectively, with 11 bases between them. CDR1 is MNHNS, CDR2 SASEGT, per germline. The CDR3 here is CASSERSGLSNQPQHF. The CDR3 nucleotides are TGTGCCAGCAGTGAACGGTCAGGCCTTAGCAATCAGCCCCAGCATTTT.

The chain links TRBV10-1 to TRBJ2-7, with D possibly TRBD2 on 5 matching bases. The CDR3 has 13 residues. Germline CDR1 is WNHNN and CDR2 is SYGVQD (reference sequence). With 2 bases removed from V and 3 bases from J, the gap between germline ends came to 8 bases. The CDR3 DNA sequence: TGCGCCAGCAGTGAGGCCAGCGGCTACGAGCAGTACTTC. Amino acid sequence: CASSEASGYEQYF.

The rearrangement uses TRBV28 and TRBJ1-5; the match to TRBD1 covers 12 bases. The CDR3 is made up of 15 amino acids. Germline V gives CDR1 MDHEN, CDR2 SYDVKM. Trimming took 10 bases from V and 7 from J; bases not matched to a gene: 11. CDR3 sequence: CATWTGTGGLQPQHF. Written as DNA, the CDR3 is TGTGCCACCTGGACCGGGACAGGGGGCTTACAGCCCCAGCATTTT. The full variable domain, its missing parts supplied by reference TRBV28 and TRBJ1-5, is DVKVTQSSRYLVKRTGEKVFLECVQDMDHENMFWYRQDPGLGLRLIYFSYDVKMKEKGDIPEGYSVSREKKERFSLILESASTNQTSMYLCATWTGTGGLQPQHFGDGTRLSIL.

The table lists this clone with a few counts. This chain uses TRBV27 with TRBJ2-7; unclear D gene. CDR1 is MNHEY and CDR2 is SMNVEV in the germline V gene (reference sequence). CDR3 length equals 13 residues. Trimming cost V 3 bases and J 0 bases, with 6 bases left between them. CDR3 sequence reads: CASSFQVSYEQYF. For the CDR3, the DNA is TGTGCCAGCAGTTTCCAGGTCTCCTACGAGCAGTACTTC.

J is TRBJ2-2 and V is TRBV28; a possible D gene is TRBD2 (5 bases). The germline gives CDR1 MDHEN, CDR2 SYDVKM. The CDR3 runs to 13 residues. The ends were cut back, 3 bases at V and 5 bases at J, with 7 bases in the middle. This chain's CDR3 is CASSLRVTGELFF. CDR3 DNA sequence: TGTGCCAGCAGTTTGAGGGTTACCGGGGAGCTGTTTTTT.

The chain is built from TRBV5-1 and TRBJ1-2, with 7 positions matching TRBD1. The V segment lost 4 bases and the J segment 0 bases; nucleotides outside the gene matches: 6. The CDR3 is made up of 15 amino acids. The germline gives CDR1 SGHRS, CDR2 YFSETQ. The CDR3 DNA sequence: TGCGCCAGCAGCGTTACAGGGGAACCTAACTATGGCTACACCTTC. Amino acid sequence: CASSVTGEPNYGYTF. Variable domain in full (rest from reference TRBV5-1 and TRBJ1-2): KAGVTQTPRYLIKTRGQQVTLSCSPISGHRSVSWYQQTPGQGLQFLFEYFSETQRNKGNFPGRFSGRQFSNSRSEMNVSTLELGDSALYLCASSVTGEPNYGYTFGSGTRLTVV.

This chain connects TRBV2 to TRBJ1-2, with TRBD1 as a possible D gene (5 bases). CDR3 length equals 14 residues. V shed 7 bases and J shed 2 bases, with 14 bases lying between them. Germline lookup yields CDR1 SNHLY and CDR2 FYNNEI. The CDR3 coding sequence is TGTGCCAGCAACGACGGGGGGATCAACTATGGCTACACCTTC. Protein product: CASNDGGINYGYTF. The full variable domain, in which reference TRBV2 and TRBJ1-2 provide the parts outside the CDR3, is EPEVTQTPSHQVTQMGQEVILRCVPISNHLYFYWYRQILGQKVEFLVSFYNNEISEKSEIFDDQFSVERPDGSNFTLKIRSTKLEDSAMYFCASNDGGINYGYTFGSGTRLTVV.

This clone is labeled as medium-sized. The chain uses TRBV7-9 and TRBJ2-7, with 9 bases that match TRBD1. Germline-derived CDR1 and CDR2 are SEHNR and FQNEAQ (reference sequence). V lost 5 bases, J lost 6 bases, and 2 bases stayed unmatched. The CDR3 has 12 amino acids. The CDR3: CASSTGGAEQYF. The CDR3 coding sequence is TGTGCCAGCAGCACAGGGGGCGCCGAGCAGTACTTC.

This clone came up a few times. CDR3 bases: TGTGCCAGCAGCTACGGGACAGAGAGACTTGAAGCTTTCTTT. This sequence encodes CASSYGTERLEAFF. The chain couples TRBV5-4 to TRBJ1-1; 7 positions match TRBD1. The CDR3 runs to 14 residues. Germline V lookup: CDR1 SGHNT, CDR2 YYREEE (reference sequence). Trimming took 3 bases from V and 7 from J; bases not matched to a gene: 9.

The count of this clone is one. The rearrangement joins TRBV6-5 to TRBJ2-2; 8 nucleotides agree with TRBD2. V was clipped by 5 bases and J by 2 bases; unmatched bases: 4. CDR1 and CDR2 from the germline V gene are MNHEY and SVGAGI. CDR3 length: 15 residues. The CDR3 here is CASSPTSANTGELFF. In DNA, the CDR3 is TGTGCCAGCAGTCCGACTAGCGCCAACACCGGGGAGCTGTTTTTT.

The chain employs TRBV27 and TRBJ2-7; D call uncertain. Deletions cut 4 bases from V and 7 bases from J, with 17 bases between. Germline CDR1 reads MNHEY; CDR2 reads SMNVEV (reference sequence). This CDR3 spans 14 amino acids. The CDR3 DNA is TGTGCCAGCAGTTCGTGGCCGAAAATCTGGGAGCAGTACTTC. As protein: CASSSWPKIWEQYF.

The genes are TRBV6-5 and TRBJ2-2; TRBD1 matches 8 bases. Germline CDR1 is MNHEY and CDR2 is SVGAGI. With V trimmed by 5 bases and J by 6 bases, 8 bases remained unmatched. The CDR3 is made up of 15 amino acids. CDR3 bases: TGTGCCAGCAGTAAACCAGTGACAGGGGCCGGGGAGCTGTTTTTT. Protein: CASSKPVTGAGELFF.

Regarding this clone: Other DNA sequences within the sample encode an identical CDR3. The chain carries TRBV4-3 and TRBJ2-1; a possible D gene is TRBD1 (7 bases). Deletions cut 0 bases from V and 4 bases from J, with 13 bases between. Germline V gives CDR1 LGHNA, CDR2 YSLEER. This CDR3 comprises 16 residues. This CDR3 is CASSQDWAGGYNEQFF. The DNA for the CDR3 is TGCGCCAGCAGCCAAGATTGGGCAGGGGGGTACAATGAGCAGTTCTTC.

This chain joins TRBV7-8 and TRBJ2-5; 11 bases align to TRBD2. This CDR3 spans 16 amino acids. Germline V gene sequence: CDR1 SGHVS, CDR2 FQNEAQ. Germline trimming cut 5 bases from V and 4 bases from J; bases unmatched to any gene: 9. CDR3: CASSPLAGGIGETQYF. The CDR3 DNA is TGTGCCAGCAGCCCATTAGCGGGGGGGATCGGAGAGACCCAGTACTTC.

The sample holds a few counts of this clone. J is TRBJ1-5 and V is TRBV27; the D gene is possibly TRBD1 (5 bases). The CDR3 loop spans 15 amino acids. V dropped 6 bases and J dropped 1 base, with 13 bases sitting between them. The germline gives CDR1 MNHEY, CDR2 SMNVEV (reference sequence). The DNA of the CDR3 is TGTGCCAGCAGCTATCAGGGTTACAGCAATCAGCCCCAGCATTTT. This encodes CASSYQGYSNQPQHF.

There are a few counts of this clone. The chain joins TRBV27 to TRBJ1-4; no firm D call. The length of the CDR3 is 15 residues. Trimming left V 6 bases short and J 2 bases short, with 13 bases between. Germline CDR1 reads MNHEY; CDR2 reads SMNVEV (reference sequence). This chain's CDR3 is CASRYRDLTNEKLFF. CDR3 nucleotides: TGTGCCAGCAGATACCGCGACTTGACTAATGAAAAACTGTTTTTT.